These 8 T cell receptor beta chains were sequenced from one sample in a study of OX40 agonist ivuxolimab in advanced cancers. Sequencing was performed with immunoSEQ multiplex PCR; in TCRdb, only in-frame clones are kept and a portion is missing. The sample has 85,000 to 90,000 clones; more than 80% are singletons. Here the sequenced sample was CD4+ or CD8+ T cells sorted from blood, taken in a trial of the OX40 agonist ivuxolimab. The receptor source for this set is an adult with an advanced solid tumor such as melanoma, head and neck, liver or kidney cancer.

V and J are TRBV10-3 and TRBJ2-5; D perhaps matches TRBD2 (5 bases). The germline V and J ends were trimmed by 9 bases and 4 bases, with 15 bases remaining between them. This CDR3 has 13 amino acids. CDR1 is ENHRY, CDR2 SYGVKD, per germline. For the CDR3, the DNA is TGTGCCATGGGCGGCGGGTTCGGAGAGACCCAGTACTTC. This translates into CAMGGGFGETQYF.

The chain carries TRBV7-2 and TRBJ1-5; D is uncertain. The CDR3 extends over 14 amino acids. V lost 5 bases, J lost 0 bases, and 8 bases lay in between. CDR1 is SGHTA, CDR2 FQGNSA, per germline. The CDR3 loop reads CASSKGSSNQPQHF. CDR3 in DNA: TGTGCCAGCAGCAAGGGCAGTAGCAATCAGCCCCAGCATTTT.

The rearrangement joins TRBV6-6 to TRBJ2-1; 7 bases agree with TRBD1. Germline V gene lookup returns CDR1 MNHNY and CDR2 SVGAGI (reference sequence). The CDR3 contains 13 residues. V lost 10 bases to trimming and J lost 2 bases; unmatched junction nucleotides: 5. The chain's CDR3 is CAIRGQAYNEQFF. CDR3 coding DNA: TGTGCCATCAGAGGACAGGCCTACAATGAGCAGTTCTTC.

CDR3 sequence: CASSLSGHANYGYTF. CDR3 DNA sequence: TGCGCCAGCAGCTTGTCCGGACACGCTAACTATGGCTACACCTTC. The chain combines TRBV5-1 with TRBJ1-2; TRBD1 is a possible D gene (5 bases). V was shortened by 1 base and J by 0 bases, with 10 bases between the two germline ends. CDR3 size: 15 residues. CDR1 and CDR2 (germline): SGHRS, YFSETQ.

This chain links TRBV4-1 with TRBJ2-3, with D perhaps matching TRBD1 or TRBD2 (5 bases each). This CDR3 is 14 amino acids long. CDR1 is MGHRA and CDR2 is YSYEKL in the germline V gene. V dropped 1 base and J dropped 6 bases, with 11 bases sitting between them. This chain's CDR3 is CASSQGGLEDTQYF. CDR3 nucleotides: TGCGCCAGCAGCCAAGGGGGGTTGGAGGATACGCAGTATTTT.

The V gene is TRBV19, the J gene TRBJ2-7, with TRBD2 matching over 9 bases. CDR1 LNHDA and CDR2 SQIVND come from the germline V gene (reference sequence). The V gene end was trimmed by 7 bases and the J gene end by 6 bases; junction bases not matched to a gene: 13. There are 15 residues in the CDR3. The CDR3 here is CASKPQAGGPREQYF. Written as DNA, the CDR3 is TGTGCCAGTAAACCCCAGGCGGGAGGGCCCCGCGAGCAGTACTTC. Complete variable domain (other parts from reference TRBV19 and TRBJ2-7): DGGITQSPKYLFRKEGQNVTLSCEQNLNHDAMYWYRQDPGQGLRLIYYSQIVNDFQKGDIAEGYSVSREKKESFPLTVTSAQKNPTAFYLCASKPQAGGPREQYFGPGTRLTVT.

Here the CDR3 reads CASSSGTANTGELFF. CDR3 DNA: TGCGCCAGCAGCTCGGGGACAGCGAACACCGGGGAGCTGTTTTTT. This chain links TRBV5-1 with TRBJ2-2, with TRBD1 identical over 7 bases. J lost 0 bases, V lost 3 bases, and 2 bases had no gene match. The CDR3 is 15 residues long. Germline loops: CDR1 SGHRS, CDR2 YFSETQ.

CDR3 sequence: CASSTPSGTADPSETQYF. DNA of the CDR3: TGTGCCAGCAGCACCCCCTCCGGGACAGCGGATCCCTCTGAGACCCAGTACTTC. The chain links TRBV7-8 to TRBJ2-5, with TRBD1 identical over 7 bases. V gave up 5 bases and J gave up 5 bases; unmatched junction bases: 20. The CDR3 loop spans 18 amino acids. Germline CDR1 and CDR2: SGHVS and FQNEAQ.